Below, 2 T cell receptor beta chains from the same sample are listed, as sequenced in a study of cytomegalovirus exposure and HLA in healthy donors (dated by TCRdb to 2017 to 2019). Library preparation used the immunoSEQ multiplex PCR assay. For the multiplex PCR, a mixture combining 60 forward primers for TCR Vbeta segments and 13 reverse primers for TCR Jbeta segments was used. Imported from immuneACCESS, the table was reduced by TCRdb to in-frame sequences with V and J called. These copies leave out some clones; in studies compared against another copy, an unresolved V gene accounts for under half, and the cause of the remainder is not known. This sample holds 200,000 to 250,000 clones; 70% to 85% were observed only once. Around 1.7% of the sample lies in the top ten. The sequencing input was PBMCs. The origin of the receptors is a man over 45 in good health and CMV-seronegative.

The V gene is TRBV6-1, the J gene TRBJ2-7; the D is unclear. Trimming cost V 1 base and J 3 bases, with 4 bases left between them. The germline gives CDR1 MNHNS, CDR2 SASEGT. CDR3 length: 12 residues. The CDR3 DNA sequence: TGTGCCAGCAGTGAAGACTACTACGAGCAGTACTTC. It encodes CASSEDYYEQYF.

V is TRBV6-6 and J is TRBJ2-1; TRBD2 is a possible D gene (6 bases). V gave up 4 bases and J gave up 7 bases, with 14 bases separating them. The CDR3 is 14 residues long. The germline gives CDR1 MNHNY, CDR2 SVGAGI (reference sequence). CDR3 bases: TGTGCCAGCAGTTCTAGCGTCCTCGGGAATGAGCAGTTCTTC. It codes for CASSSSVLGNEQFF.